The 25 T cell receptor beta chains given below trace back to one sample, sequenced in a study of beta chain features in type 1 diabetes. General study points: A moderate, significant TCRB CDR3 shortening appeared in type 1 diabetes across four CD4+ subsets.

No antigen has been identified for these receptors. The whole isolated RNA underwent reverse transcription, so sequencing captured expressed TCRB transcripts. The data were produced by immunoSEQ multiplex PCR, yet TCRdb's version contains in-frame clones alone and is incomplete. Of approximately 57,000 clones in the sample, roughly 52% were seen once. Specimen: Tregs from blood. These TCRs come from a woman aged 40 to 50 with type 1 diabetes.

The CDR3 coding sequence is TGTGCCAGCTCACCACCGAGCGGGACCCTTGAAGAGCAGTACTTC. Translating gives CASSPPSGTLEEQYF. The J gene is TRBJ2-7, the V gene TRBV18; 7 nucleotides agree with TRBD2. CDR1 is KGHSH, CDR2 LQKENI, per germline. This CDR3 has 15 amino acids. Germline trimming cut 0 bases from V and 7 bases from J; bases unmatched to any gene: 9.

The chain is built from TRBV7-2 and TRBJ2-3; TRBD2 matches at 12 bases. V lost 5 bases and J lost 14; bases outside the gene matches: 20. The CDR3 runs to 17 residues. From germline, CDR1 is SGHTA and CDR2 FQGNSA. CDR3 coding DNA: TGTGCCAGCAGCCGCGTCCTGGCTAGCGGGGGGGCCCAACATCCGTATTTT. Amino acid sequence: CASSRVLASGGAQHPYF. The variable domain in full, with the rest retrieved from reference TRBV7-2 and TRBJ2-3, is GAGVSQSPSNKVTEKGKDVELRCDPISGHTALYWYRQSLGQGLEFLIYFQGNSAPDKSGLPSDRFSAERTGGSVSTLTIQRTQQEDSAVYLCASSRVLASGGAQHPYFGPGTRLTVL.

This chain links TRBV7-8 with TRBJ2-3, with 9 nucleotides matching TRBD2. In germline, CDR1 is SGHVS, CDR2 FQNEAQ. The CDR3 consists of 17 residues. The trim removed 1 base at V and 2 bases at J, leaving 7 bases unmatched. The CDR3 spells CASSLGWAGGHTDTQYF. The DNA of the CDR3 is TGTGCCAGCAGCTTAGGATGGGCGGGAGGGCACACAGATACGCAGTATTTT.

In this sample, this clone turned up a few times. The J gene is TRBJ1-1, the V gene TRBV2; D remains ambiguous. There are 13 residues in the CDR3. Germline V lookup: CDR1 SNHLY, CDR2 FYNNEI. Trimming removed 11 bases from V and 5 bases from J, with 18 bases in between. The CDR3 coding sequence is TGTGCCTCCCGCGGCCCTTCCGGGACTGAAGCTTTCTTT. Its protein product is CASRGPSGTEAFF. Together with reference TRBV2 and TRBJ1-1, the CDR3 gives the full variable domain: EPEVTQTPSHQVTQMGQEVILRCVPISNHLYFYWYRQILGQKVEFLVSFYNNEISEKSEIFDDQFSVERPDGSNFTLKIRSTKLEDSAMYFCASRGPSGTEAFFGQGTRLTVV.

This chain uses TRBV11-2 with TRBJ2-1, with 10 bases that match TRBD1. The trim removed 5 bases at V and 14 bases at J, leaving 9 bases unmatched. This CDR3 contains 13 residues. The germline V gene encodes CDR1 SGHAT and CDR2 FQNNGV. The CDR3 reads CASSAGAGTGEFF. CDR3 sequence (DNA): TGTGCCAGCAGCGCTGGAGCCGGGACAGGGGAGTTCTTC.

V gene TRBV6-4 combines with J gene TRBJ2-7; the D is unclear. The CDR3 has 11 residues. With 6 bases removed from V and 4 bases from J, the gap between germline ends came to 7 bases. Germline CDR1 is MRHNA and CDR2 is SNTAGT. The CDR3 loop reads CASRNSYEQYF. The CDR3 DNA is TGTGCCAGCAGAAACTCATACGAGCAGTACTTC.

This clone was seen a few times. V gene TRBV5-1 combines with J gene TRBJ2-3; unclear D gene. The CDR3 is made up of 13 amino acids. Trimming took off 0 bases at V and 5 bases at J, with 7 bases between the two ends. Germline V gene data show CDR1 as SGHRS and CDR2 as YFSETQ. The CDR3 DNA reads as TGCGCCAGCAGCTTGGAACCGGGAGATACGCAGTATTTT. Protein product: CASSLEPGDTQYF.

The V call is TRBV6-5, the J call TRBJ2-5; no clear D. Germline V lookup: CDR1 MNHEY, CDR2 SVGAGI. The V and J ends lost 4 bases and 0 bases respectively, with 15 bases between them. The CDR3 is 16 residues long. Here the CDR3 DNA reads TGTGCCAGCAGTTCTCTCGGGTTCCGTTACCAAGAGACCCAGTACTTC. As protein: CASSSLGFRYQETQYF.

The chain is built from TRBV27 and TRBJ2-5, with 7 bases matching TRBD2. TRBJ2-7 explains the end of the DNA better; the J call may be wrong. The CDR3 extends over 15 amino acids. Germline lookup yields CDR1 MNHEY and CDR2 SMNVEV (reference sequence). CDR3 DNA sequence: TGTGCCAGCAGTTCCCCGGGGGAGGGGACCTACGAGCAGTACTTC. Residues: CASSSPGEGTYEQYF.

V and J are TRBV6-6 and TRBJ1-5; tentative D call: TRBD1 (6 bases). Germline V CDR1 and CDR2: MNHNY, SVGAGI (reference sequence). The CDR3 spans 14 residues. V lost 7 bases to trimming and J lost 1 base, with 11 bases between them. In DNA, the CDR3 is TGTGCCAGCATAGGGGGTTTGAGCAATCAGCCCCAGCATTTT. Translated: CASIGGLSNQPQHF.

A few counts support this clone. V is TRBV6-1 and J is TRBJ2-3; 10 bases align to TRBD1. V shed 7 bases and J 4 bases; nucleotides not matched to a gene: 5. The CDR3 is made up of 14 amino acids. CDR1 MNHNS and CDR2 SASEGT come from the germline V gene. CDR3 sequence: CASTRGQGADTQYF. CDR3 bases: TGTGCCAGCACCCGCGGACAGGGGGCAGATACGCAGTATTTT.

This clone was seen ten or more times. The V gene is TRBV4-2, the J gene TRBJ2-7, with TRBD1 as a possible D gene (6 bases). The CDR3 is made up of 15 amino acids. CDR1 is LGHNA, CDR2 YNFKEQ, per germline. V lost 0 bases and J 1 base, leaving 10 bases between the germline ends. CDR3 in DNA: TGTGCCAGCAGCCAAGATGTAGGACAGTCCTACGAGCAGTACTTC. It specifies CASSQDVGQSYEQYF.

The gene calls are TRBV18 and TRBJ2-1; 12 nucleotides match TRBD1. Unmatched junction bases numbered 12, after V lost 6 bases and J lost 6 bases. The V gene's germline CDR1 is KGHSH and CDR2 LQKENI. The CDR3 spans 17 residues. CDR3 DNA sequence: TGTGCCAGCTCTTTTCCTATGGGGACAGGGGGCTTCAATGAGCAGTTCTTC. Encoded protein: CASSFPMGTGGFNEQFF.

This clone came up once. The chain employs TRBV19 and TRBJ1-5, with 7 bases identical to TRBD1. V shed 6 bases and J 1 base; nucleotides not matched to a gene: 6. The CDR3 sequence is 15 residues long. Germline V lookup: CDR1 LNHDA, CDR2 SQIVND (reference sequence). CDR3 in amino acids: CASSSGTVSNQPQHF. In nucleotides, the CDR3 is TGTGCCAGTAGCTCCGGGACAGTAAGCAATCAGCCCCAGCATTTT.

The table lists this clone with a few counts. The gene calls are TRBV19 and TRBJ2-2, with 10 bases lining up with TRBD1. V was pared by 4 bases and J by 5 bases, with 4 bases of the junction left unmatched. The CDR3 extends over 15 amino acids. From germline, CDR1 is LNHDA and CDR2 SQIVND (reference sequence). CDR3 region: CASSKTGGSTGELFF. In nucleotides, the CDR3 is TGTGCCAGTAGTAAGACAGGGGGCTCGACCGGGGAGCTGTTTTTT.

This clone has a single count. V gene TRBV5-1 combines with J gene TRBJ2-1; 7 nucleotides align to TRBD2. The CDR3 totals 14 residues. Trimming at V came to 4 bases and at J to 2 bases, leaving 3 bases not matched to a gene. Germline CDR1 and CDR2: SGHRS and YFSETQ. The DNA of the CDR3 is TGCGCCAGCAGCCAGGGAGGGGCCTACAATGAGCAGTTCTTC. This codes for CASSQGGAYNEQFF. The full variable domain, rest sourced from reference TRBV5-1 and TRBJ2-1, is KAGVTQTPRYLIKTRGQQVTLSCSPISGHRSVSWYQQTPGQGLQFLFEYFSETQRNKGNFPGRFSGRQFSNSRSEMNVSTLELGDSALYLCASSQGGAYNEQFFGPGTRLTVL.

This clone was detected only a few times. J is TRBJ1-2 and V is TRBV9; possibly TRBD1 for D (5 bases). This CDR3 is built from 15 residues. Germline V gene data show CDR1 as SGDLS and CDR2 as YYNGEE. Trimming removed 0 bases from V and 4 bases from J, with 13 bases in between. CDR3 sequence: CASSVATETAYGYTF. The CDR3 nucleotides are TGTGCCAGCAGCGTAGCTACCGAGACAGCCTATGGCTACACCTTC.

In this sample, this clone turned up a few times. The chain carries TRBV7-2 and TRBJ2-5; D possibly corresponds to TRBD2 (6 bases). CDR3 length: 15 amino acids. V lost 5 bases and J 1 base, leaving 14 bases between the germline ends. Per the germline V gene, CDR1 is SGHTA and CDR2 is FQGNSA. The CDR3 DNA sequence: TGTGCCAGCAGCCGGGACTCTGGGCGCCAAGAGACCCAGTACTTC. Its protein product is CASSRDSGRQETQYF.

The V call is TRBV9, the J call TRBJ2-5, with TRBD2 matching over 9 bases. CDR1 and CDR2 from the germline V gene are SGDLS and YYNGEE. The J segment lost 5 bases and the V segment lost 2 bases, leaving 7 bases of the junction unmatched. There are 15 residues in the CDR3. The CDR3 reads CASSVAGGRGETQYF. CDR3 DNA: TGTGCCAGCAGCGTTGCGGGGGGGCGGGGTGAGACCCAGTACTTC. The full variable domain, completed using reference TRBV9 and TRBJ2-5, is DSGVTQTPKHLITATGQRVTLRCSPRSGDLSVYWYQQSLDQGLQFLIQYYNGEERAKGNILERFSAQQFPDLHSELNLSSLELGDSALYFCASSVAGGRGETQYFGPGTRLLVL.

This CDR3 reads CAWRGQANQPQHF. The CDR3 DNA reads TGTGCCTGGAGGGGACAGGCTAATCAGCCCCAGCATTTT. The chain couples TRBV30 to TRBJ1-5, with 8 bases that match TRBD1. The CDR3 contains 13 residues. The germline V gene has CDR1 GTSNPN and CDR2 SVGIG (reference sequence). J lost 4 bases, V lost 3 bases, and 2 bases had no gene match.

J is TRBJ2-1 and V is TRBV5-1, with 11 bases fitting TRBD2. Germline CDR1 and CDR2: SGHRS and YFSETQ. Losses at the gene ends were 4 bases for V and 5 bases for J; bases not matched to a gene: 8. CDR3 size: 16 residues. The CDR3 loop is CASSPLRLAGNNEQFF. DNA for the CDR3: TGCGCCAGCAGCCCCCTTCGACTAGCGGGAAACAATGAGCAGTTCTTC.

This clone was observed once. The chain employs TRBV9 and TRBJ2-7; D is possibly TRBD1 (7 bases). Trimming left V 2 bases short and J 7 bases short, with 22 bases between. The CDR3 loop spans 16 amino acids. Germline V gene lookup returns CDR1 SGDLS and CDR2 YYNGEE. The CDR3 DNA follows: TGTGCCAGCAGCGTCCCAGGGGGGTGCCTTTCGGGAGAGCAGTACTTC. Residues: CASSVPGGCLSGEQYF.

This clone has ten or more counts. The chain couples TRBV7-2 to TRBJ1-2, with a weak D call TRBD1 (5 bases). The CDR3 runs 13 residues. Germline V lookup: CDR1 SGHTA, CDR2 FQGNSA. Trimming took 8 bases from V and 8 from J, leaving 18 bases between them. CDR3: CASRQGDFLGYTF. The CDR3, as DNA: TGTGCCAGCCGCCAGGGCGATTTTCTGGGCTACACCTTC.

This rearrangement joins TRBV19 to TRBJ2-7; 10 nucleotides match TRBD1. The CDR3 has 16 amino acids. V lost 5 bases and J lost 0; bases outside the gene matches: 7. Looked up from germline, CDR1 is LNHDA and CDR2 is SQIVND (reference sequence). CDR3 nucleotide sequence: TGTGCCAGTAGTCCTCGGGGGACAGGGGCCTCCTACGAGCAGTACTTC. This codes for CASSPRGTGASYEQYF.

V and J are TRBV5-1 and TRBJ2-2, with 7 bases that match TRBD1. Germline lookup yields CDR1 SGHRS and CDR2 YFSETQ. With V trimmed by 4 bases and J by 0 bases, 6 bases remained unmatched. The CDR3 is 16 residues long. CDR3 nucleotide sequence: TGCGCCAGCAGCGCCCCGGGACAGACGAACACCGGGGAGCTGTTTTTT. Encoded protein: CASSAPGQTNTGELFF.